Below, one T cell receptor (beta chain) is given with its context. This entry is derived from a study of radiation and T cells in renal cell carcinoma. Noted time point: blood 2 weeks post-SBRT. Treatment: 15 Gy SBRT to primary tumor, nephrectomy 4 weeks later. Trimming shortened V by 5 bases and J by 5 bases, and 7 bases separated the two germline ends. The CDR3 length is 10 residues. Germline V gives CDR1 GTSNPN, CDR2 SVGIG (reference sequence). Profiled with immunoSEQ multiplex PCR; TCRdb holds only in-frame clones, not every one. The data hold some 130,000 clones, with approximately 80% observed a single time.

This chain links TRBV30 with TRBJ2-7; D not certain. This TCR was recovered from a woman aged 55-69 years with renal cell carcinoma. Here the sequenced sample was blood, taken from a patient whose treatment included radiotherapy and nephrectomy. Written as DNA, the CDR3 is TGTGCCTGGTCAGTCAACGAGCAGTACTTC. This codes for CAWSVNEQYF.